The T cell receptor (beta chain) under discussion was sequenced for a study of shared clonotypes between healthy human individuals. The germline V and J ends were trimmed by 3 bases and 4 bases, with 10 bases remaining between them. The CDR3 is 13 amino acids. Germline values: CDR1 MNHEY, CDR2 SMNVEV (reference sequence). Of note for this clone: Its antigen is not identified. This sample also contains other DNA sequences that code for the same CDR3.

Naive CD8 cells comprised CD45RO-negative, CCR7-positively selected cells, excluding terminally differentiated effector memory CD45RA+ cells. Evenly divided among several immunoSEQ plates was the genomic DNA of each subset. The protocol was immunoSEQ multiplex PCR, while the TCRdb copy is restricted to in-frame clones and leaves out a portion. The sample has about 2.1 million clones, about 92% seen once. Study conclusions and caveats: Sampling covered nothing but blood. Tissue TCR repertoires likely differ from those found in blood.

Material for sequencing was naive CD8+ T cells from PBMCs. The V and J genes are TRBV27 and TRBJ2-7, with a weak D call TRBD2 (6 bases). This sequence originates from a man between 18 and 35 years old in good health. Some clones in this sample may be carry-over from other donors' samples. Here the CDR3 DNA reads TGTGCCAGCAGTTTTGGAAGCGGGTACGAGCAGTACTTC. Protein: CASSFGSGYEQYF.